Listed below are T cell receptor beta chains from one sample, sequenced in a study of T-cell memory formation after mild COVID-19. TCRdb re-called the 5' RACE reads with MiXCR, one entry per CDR3 protein. The sample lists 100,000 to 120,000 distinct CDR3 sequences, around a fifth occurring once. Material for sequencing was PBMCs or a T cell subset sorted from them (not recorded which). The receptors were gathered from a man aged 18 to 35 who had mild COVID-19 (a few samples of this study predate the infection). Cell type and time point are not known. Each CDR3 is given with its conserved first and last residue. D genes are given only for firm matches. Only part of the rows carry a size: once, few, many, or a class if the clone is expanded.

CASSPHRGRETQYF	TGTGCCAGCAGCCCCCACAGGGGGCGGGAGACCCAGTACTTC	TRBJ2-5	few	TRBD1	TRBV7-2
CASSKRRGQGAFNEQFF	TGCGCCAGCAGCAAACGACGTGGACAGGGGGCTTTTAATGAGCAGTTCTTC	TRBJ2-1	few	TRBD1	TRBV5-1
CASSLSRTDDQPQHF	TGTGCCAGCAGCTTGTCGAGGACAGATGATCAGCCCCAGCATTTT	TRBJ1-5	.	.	TRBV5-6
CASSSEGLAGNQETQYF	TGTGCCAGCAGCTCCGAGGGACTAGCGGGGAATCAAGAGACCCAGTACTTC	TRBJ2-5	few	TRBD2	TRBV7-9
CASSTPGLAGVETQYF	TGTGCCAGCAGCACCCCGGGACTAGCGGGGGTAGAGACCCAGTACTTC	TRBJ2-5	few	TRBD2	TRBV7-3
CATRDSAAWDTQYF	TGTGCCACTCGCGACAGCGCCGCTTGGGATACGCAGTATTTT	TRBJ2-3	few	.	TRBV15
CASSLFAGSNTEAFF	TGTGCCAGCAGTTTATTTGCAGGGTCGAACACTGAAGCTTTCTTT	TRBJ1-1	few	.	TRBV27
CASSPEPDSNYGYTF	TGTGCCAGCAGCCCAGAGCCGGACAGCAACTATGGCTACACCTTC	TRBJ1-2	.	.	TRBV7-9
CASSFYLDTQYF	TGTGCCAGCAGCTTCTACCTAGATACGCAGTATTTT	TRBJ2-3	few	.	TRBV7-8
CASSLRTRLGYTDTQYF	TGTGCCAGCAGTTTACGGACCCGTTTAGGGTACACAGATACGCAGTATTTT	TRBJ2-3	few	.	TRBV28
CARSPEGRHKAQFF	TGTGCCAGGAGCCCCGAGGGCCGGCACAAGGCGCAGTTCTTC	TRBJ2-1	.	.	TRBV5-6
CASSQWDPFRGELFF	TGTGCCAGCAGCCAATGGGACCCATTCCGCGGGGAGCTGTTTTTT	TRBJ2-2	.	.	TRBV3-1
CASSDGEFQYF	TGTGCCAGCAGTGACGGGGAATTTCAGTACTTC	TRBJ2-4	many	.	TRBV25-1
CASSLASGTSGRRYQETQYF	TGCGCCAGCAGCTTGGCCTCCGGGACTAGCGGGCGGAGGTACCAAGAGACCCAGTACTTC	TRBJ2-5	.	TRBD2	TRBV5-1
CASSLGLGTTTEAFF	TGTGCCAGCAGTTTAGGACTGGGCACAACCACTGAAGCTTTCTTT	TRBJ1-1	.	.	TRBV12-3/TRBV12-4
CASSQDLGIPGYGYTF	TGCGCCAGCAGCCAGGATTTGGGAATCCCAGGCTATGGCTACACCTTC	TRBJ1-2	.	.	TRBV4-3
CASSQARQGAYNEQFF	TGCGCCAGCAGCCAAGCGAGACAGGGGGCCTACAATGAGCAGTTCTTC	TRBJ2-1	few	TRBD1	TRBV4-1
CASSAGEEETQYF	TGTGCCAGCAGCGCTGGGGAGGAAGAGACCCAGTACTTC	TRBJ2-5	few	.	TRBV7-3
CASSQPQENQPQHF	TGCGCCAGCAGCCAGCCCCAGGAAAATCAGCCCCAGCATTTT	TRBJ1-5	few	.	TRBV4-1
CASSLSEGSGYTF	TGTGCCAGCAGTTTATCAGAGGGGAGTGGCTACACCTTC	TRBJ1-2	many	.	TRBV27
CASSSPGAEETQYF	TGTGCCAGCAGTTCACCGGGGGCAGAAGAGACCCAGTACTTC	TRBJ2-5	.	.	TRBV12-3/TRBV12-4
CASTQYRVGNTIYF	TGTGCCAGCACACAATACAGGGTTGGAAACACCATATATTTT	TRBJ1-3	.	.	TRBV28
CSARDQGSVRGNEQFF	TGCAGTGCTAGAGATCAAGGATCTGTTAGAGGTAATGAGCAGTTCTTC	TRBJ2-1	.	.	TRBV20-1
CASSLPAGGRGEQFF	TGTGCCAGCAGCCTCCCAGCGGGGGGGCGTGGTGAGCAGTTCTTC	TRBJ2-1	.	TRBD2	TRBV6-2/TRBV6-3
CASSQRVWNSPLHF	TGTGCCAGCAGCCAGAGGGTTTGGAATTCACCCCTCCACTTT	TRBJ1-6	.	.	TRBV14
CASGHGLVSDTQYF	TGTGCTAGTGGCCATGGACTAGTTTCGGATACCCAGTACTTC	TRBJ2-5	.	TRBD2	TRBV12-5
CASSLALMDEQFF	TGTGCCAGCAGCCTGGCGCTGATGGATGAGCAGTTCTTC	TRBJ2-1	few	.	TRBV7-8
CASSQVWGNEQFF	TGCGCCAGCAGCCAAGTGTGGGGTAATGAGCAGTTCTTC	TRBJ2-1	.	.	TRBV4-1
CASSDETGPNTEAFF	TGCGCCAGCAGTGATGAGACAGGGCCGAACACTGAAGCTTTCTTT	TRBJ1-1	few	TRBD1	TRBV5-1
CASTITGTGGAETQYF	TGTGCCAGCACCATCACTGGGACAGGGGGCGCGGAGACCCAGTACTTC	TRBJ2-5	few	TRBD1	TRBV6-2/TRBV6-3
CASSFGSLGTQYF	TGTGCCAGCAGTTTTGGGTCCCTGGGGACCCAGTACTTC	TRBJ2-5	few	.	TRBV12-3/TRBV12-4
CGSSLTSSGTDTQYF	TGTGGCAGCAGCTTGACATCAAGCGGCACAGATACGCAGTATTTT	TRBJ2-3	.	.	TRBV7-9
CASRDLVRPAGGYTF	TGTGCCAGCAGAGACCTCGTGCGGCCCGCAGGGGGCTACACCTTC	TRBJ1-2	few	.	TRBV7-9
CASSWGPGLAGQYTQYF	TGTGCCAGCAGCTGGGGACCGGGACTAGCGGGGCAGTATACGCAGTATTTT	TRBJ2-3	.	TRBD2	TRBV7-3
CASSLLASGDTDTQYF	TGTGCCAGCAGCTTGTTGGCTAGCGGGGACACAGATACGCAGTATTTT	TRBJ2-3	many	TRBD2	TRBV5-6
CASRELDPDGEAFF	TGTGCCAGCAGGGAACTAGACCCGGACGGTGAAGCTTTCTTT	TRBJ1-1	.	.	TRBV6-2/TRBV6-3
CASSRTSGGELFF	TGTGCCAGCAGCCGGACTAGCGGCGGGGAGCTGTTTTTT	TRBJ2-2	few	TRBD2	TRBV7-9
CASSPLGDEKLFF	TGTGCCAGCAGCCCGCTGGGGGATGAAAAACTGTTTTTT	TRBJ1-4	.	.	TRBV7-9
CASSYTGGTGELFF	TGTGCCAGCAGTTATACGGGGGGCACCGGGGAGCTGTTTTTT	TRBJ2-2	.	TRBD2	TRBV6-2/TRBV6-3
CATRRGTEAFF	TGTGCCACCCGTCGAGGGACTGAAGCTTTCTTT	TRBJ1-1	few	.	TRBV6-2/TRBV6-3
CASTWRIGTEAFF	TGTGCCAGTACCTGGAGAATAGGGACTGAAGCTTTCTTT	TRBJ1-1	.	.	TRBV19
CASSWGQAGTDTQYF	TGCGCCAGCAGCTGGGGACAGGCCGGCACAGATACGCAGTATTTT	TRBJ2-3	few	TRBD1	TRBV5-1
CASGGNTGELFF	TGTGCCAGCGGAGGGAACACCGGGGAGCTGTTTTTT	TRBJ2-2	.	.	TRBV7-6
CSVSSPNTGELFF	TGCAGCGTTTCCAGTCCTAACACCGGGGAGCTGTTTTTT	TRBJ2-2	.	.	TRBV29-1
CASSPTPETMLPGGAFF	TGTGCCAGCAGCCCTACACCGGAAACCATGCTACCAGGGGGAGCTTTCTTT	TRBJ1-1	.	TRBD1	TRBV5-5
CASSYRTGNTEAFF	TGTGCCAGCAGTTATCGGACAGGGAACACTGAAGCTTTCTTT	TRBJ1-1	.	TRBD1	TRBV6-2/TRBV6-3
CASSPRDRDSYEQYF	TGTGCCAGCAGCCCTCGGGACAGGGACAGCTACGAGCAGTACTTC	TRBJ2-7	.	TRBD1	TRBV7-9
CASRRGAYEQYF	TGTGCCAGCAGGAGGGGGGCCTACGAGCAGTACTTC	TRBJ2-7	.	.	TRBV12-3/TRBV12-4
CASSPWGRPDTQYF	TGTGCCAGCAGTCCTTGGGGCCGCCCAGATACGCAGTATTTT	TRBJ2-3	.	.	TRBV7-3
CASSLAEISGANVLTF	TGTGCCAGCAGTTTAGCTGAGATTTCTGGGGCCAACGTCCTGACTTTC	TRBJ2-6	.	.	TRBV28
CASSWARGRYNEQFF	TGTGCCAGCAGCTGGGCGCGGGGGCGTTACAATGAGCAGTTCTTC	TRBJ2-1	few	.	TRBV5-4
CSANQGLAGGRDTQYF	TGCAGTGCCAACCAGGGACTAGCGGGGGGGCGAGATACGCAGTATTTT	TRBJ2-3	.	TRBD2	TRBV20-1